Following are 7 T cell receptor beta chains from one sample sequenced in a study of beta chain features in type 1 diabetes. Of the isolated RNA, all was reverse transcribed, and so the sequenced material was expressed TCRB transcripts. The data were produced by immunoSEQ multiplex PCR, yet TCRdb's version contains in-frame clones alone and is incomplete. The data hold approximately 170,000 clones, with roughly 9.1% observed a single time. The specimen was central memory CD4+ T cells from blood. The receptors derive from a woman younger than 35 in good health.

The chain couples TRBV4-3 to TRBJ2-5, with 9 nucleotides matching TRBD1. The V gene's germline CDR1 is LGHNA and CDR2 YSLEER. V lost 3 bases and J lost 5; bases outside the gene matches: 1. The CDR3 is made up of 13 amino acids. The CDR3 DNA reads TGCGCCAGCAGCCAGGGGACAGGGGAGACCCAGTACTTC. Protein product: CASSQGTGETQYF.

This clone was detected only a few times. The chain links TRBV27 to TRBJ2-6; D is ambiguous. The CDR3 is 14 amino acids. The germline V gene encodes CDR1 MNHEY and CDR2 SMNVEV (reference sequence). V lost 7 bases and J lost 4, with 11 bases in between. CDR3 DNA sequence: TGTGCCAGCACGCAGCGCGGCGGGGCCAACGTCCTGACTTTC. It specifies CASTQRGGANVLTF.

This clone was found a few times. The rearrangement uses TRBV6-5 and TRBJ1-1, with TRBD1 matching over 10 bases. This CDR3 has 15 residues. With V trimmed by 4 bases and J by 3 bases, 5 bases remained unmatched. In germline, CDR1 is MNHEY, CDR2 SVGAGI. CDR3 in amino acids: CASSLGQGFDTEAFF. CDR3 DNA sequence: TGTGCCAGCAGTTTGGGACAGGGGTTCGACACTGAAGCTTTCTTT.

The gene calls are TRBV5-6 and TRBJ2-5, with 8 positions matching TRBD2. Germline V gene sequence: CDR1 SGHDT, CDR2 YYEEEE. This CDR3 has 14 residues. Trimming at V came to 6 bases and at J to 5 bases, leaving 9 bases not matched to a gene. CDR3 in amino acids: CASTPRGGLETQYF. As DNA, the CDR3 is TGTGCCAGCACCCCACGGGGGGGCCTCGAGACCCAGTACTTC.

The rearrangement links TRBV2 to TRBJ2-1; 7 nucleotides align to TRBD2. J gave up 4 bases and V 6 bases, and 9 bases lay outside the gene matches. Per germline, CDR1 SNHLY and CDR2 FYNNEI. The length of the CDR3 is 15 residues. The CDR3 nucleotides are TGTGCCAGCAGAGCGGGGACGCTAATATACAATGAGCAGTTCTTC. This sequence encodes CASRAGTLIYNEQFF.

V is TRBV5-1 and J is TRBJ2-7, with 8 bases fitting TRBD2. Germline assignment: CDR1 SGHRS and CDR2 YFSETQ. The CDR3 loop spans 14 amino acids. Unmatched junction bases numbered 9, after V lost 4 bases and J lost 6 bases. This CDR3 reads CASSGGTRASEQYF. Written as DNA, the CDR3 is TGCGCCAGCAGCGGAGGGACTAGAGCGAGCGAGCAGTACTTC. The whole variable domain, remainder taken from reference TRBV5-1 and TRBJ2-7, is KAGVTQTPRYLIKTRGQQVTLSCSPISGHRSVSWYQQTPGQGLQFLFEYFSETQRNKGNFPGRFSGRQFSNSRSEMNVSTLELGDSALYLCASSGGTRASEQYFGPGTRLTVT.

This clone was counted between two and nine times. The chain links TRBV11-2 to TRBJ2-2; 7 positions match TRBD1. Germline assignment: CDR1 SGHAT and CDR2 FQNNGV. The CDR3 loop spans 16 amino acids. V lost 4 bases, J lost 2 bases, and 7 bases stayed unmatched. The CDR3: CASSSSGTVNTGELFF. For the CDR3, the DNA is TGTGCCAGCAGCTCCTCCGGGACAGTTAACACCGGGGAGCTGTTTTTT.